This TCR beta chain emerged from a study of shared clonotypes between healthy human individuals. Using ten immunoSEQ deep assay plates, investigators sequenced unsorted PBMC DNA. Sequencing used immunoSEQ multiplex PCR; TCRdb keeps in-frame clones, though not all of them. The repertoire has roughly 500,000 clones, 65% to 85% of them found once; the top ten carry approximately 12%. The CDR3 is 12 residues long. Looked up from germline, CDR1 is MDHEN and CDR2 is SYDVKM. With 9 bases clipped from V and 0 bases from J, the junction kept 2 bases outside the gene matches. This clone turned up a few times. Different DNA sequences within this sample yield the same CDR3.

This TCR came from a middle-aged woman in good health. Some clones in this sample may be carry-over from other donors' samples. Sequenced material: PBMCs. V is TRBV28 and J is TRBJ2-7; 7 bases fit TRBD2. The CDR3 loop is CASGGGSYEQYF. CDR3 coding DNA: TGTGCCAGTGGGGGGGGCTCCTACGAGCAGTACTTC.